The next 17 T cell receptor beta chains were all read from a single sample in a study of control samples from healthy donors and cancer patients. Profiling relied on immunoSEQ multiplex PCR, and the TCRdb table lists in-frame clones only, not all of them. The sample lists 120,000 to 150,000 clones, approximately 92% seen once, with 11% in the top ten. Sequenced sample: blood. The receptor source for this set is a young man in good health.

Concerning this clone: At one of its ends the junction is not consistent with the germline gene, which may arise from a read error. The CDR3 nucleotides read TGTGCCATCAGTGAGCGGGAGGTCTCCTACAATGAACAGTTCTTC. Translated, it gives CAISEREVSYNEQFF. The chain has TRBV10-3 and TRBJ2-1; 7 bases are shared with TRBD2. The germline V gene has CDR1 ENHRY and CDR2 SYGVKD. The CDR3 covers 15 residues.

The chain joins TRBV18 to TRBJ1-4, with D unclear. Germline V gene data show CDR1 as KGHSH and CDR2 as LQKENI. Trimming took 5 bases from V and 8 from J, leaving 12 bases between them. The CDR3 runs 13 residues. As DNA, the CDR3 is TGTGCCAGCTCATCCGGGCTCGTGGAAAAACTGTTTTTT. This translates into CASSSGLVEKLFF.

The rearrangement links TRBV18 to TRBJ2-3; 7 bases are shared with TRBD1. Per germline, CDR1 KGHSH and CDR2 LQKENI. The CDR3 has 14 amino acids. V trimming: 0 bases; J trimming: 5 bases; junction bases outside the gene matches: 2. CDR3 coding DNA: TGTGCCAGCTCACCACCGGCAGGGGGAGATACGCAGTATTTT. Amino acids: CASSPPAGGDTQYF.

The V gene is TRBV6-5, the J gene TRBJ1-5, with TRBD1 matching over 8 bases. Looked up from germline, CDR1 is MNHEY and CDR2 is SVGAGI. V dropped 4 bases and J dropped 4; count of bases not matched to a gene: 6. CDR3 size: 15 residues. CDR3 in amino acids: CASSSGTGANQPQHF. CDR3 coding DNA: TGTGCCAGCAGTTCCGGGACAGGAGCTAATCAGCCCCAGCATTTT.

The CDR3 nucleotides are TGCAGTGCTAGTGGGGGAATGAACACTGAAGCTTTCTTT. Protein: CSASGGMNTEAFF. The chain joins TRBV20-1 to TRBJ1-1; D is possibly TRBD1 (5 bases). Germline loops: CDR1 DFQATT, CDR2 SNEGSKA (reference sequence). The V end lost 3 bases, the J end lost 0 bases, and 8 bases lay between the germline ends. This CDR3 contains 13 residues.

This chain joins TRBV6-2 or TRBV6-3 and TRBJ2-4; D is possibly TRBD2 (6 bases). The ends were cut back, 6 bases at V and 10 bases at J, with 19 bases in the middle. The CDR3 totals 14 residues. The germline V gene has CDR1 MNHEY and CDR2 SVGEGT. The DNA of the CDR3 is TGTGCCAGCAGCTCCCGACTAGAGCCCTTTATTCAGTACTTC. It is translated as CASSSRLEPFIQYF.

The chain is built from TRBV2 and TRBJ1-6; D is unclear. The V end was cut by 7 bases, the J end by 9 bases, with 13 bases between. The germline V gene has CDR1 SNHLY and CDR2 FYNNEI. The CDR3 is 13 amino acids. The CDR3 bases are TGTGCCAGCAAAGGTGAAGGGTCTTCACCCCTCCACTTT. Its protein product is CASKGEGSSPLHF. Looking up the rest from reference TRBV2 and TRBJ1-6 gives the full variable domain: EPEVTQTPSHQVTQMGQEVILRCVPISNHLYFYWYRQILGQKVEFLVSFYNNEISEKSEIFDDQFSVERPDGSNFTLKIRSTKLEDSAMYFCASKGEGSSPLHFGNGTRLTVT.

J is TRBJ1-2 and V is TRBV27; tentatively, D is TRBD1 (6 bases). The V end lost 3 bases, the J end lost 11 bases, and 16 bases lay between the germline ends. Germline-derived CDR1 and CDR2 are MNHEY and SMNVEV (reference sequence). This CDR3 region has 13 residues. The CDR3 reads CASSLAAGTSYTF. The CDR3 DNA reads TGTGCCAGCAGTTTGGCTGCTGGGACAAGTTACACCTTC.

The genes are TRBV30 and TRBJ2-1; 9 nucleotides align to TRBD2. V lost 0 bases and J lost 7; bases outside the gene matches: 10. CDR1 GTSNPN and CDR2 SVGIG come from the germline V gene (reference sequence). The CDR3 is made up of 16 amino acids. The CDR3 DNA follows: TGTGCCTGGAGTGTACCAGGCGGGAGGGCCAGAAATGAGCAGTTCTTC. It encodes CAWSVPGGRARNEQFF.

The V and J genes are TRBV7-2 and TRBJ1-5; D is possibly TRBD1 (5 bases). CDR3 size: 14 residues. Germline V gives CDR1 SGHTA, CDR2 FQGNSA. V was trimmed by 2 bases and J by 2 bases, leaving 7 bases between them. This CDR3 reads CASSLRGGNQPQHF. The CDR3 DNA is TGTGCCAGCAGCTTAAGGGGTGGCAATCAGCCCCAGCATTTT.

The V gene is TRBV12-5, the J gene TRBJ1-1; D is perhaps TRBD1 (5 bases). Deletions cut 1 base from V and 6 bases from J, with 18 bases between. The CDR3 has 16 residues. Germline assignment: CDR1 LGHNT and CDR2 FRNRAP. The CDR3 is CASGLADGHGGAEAFF. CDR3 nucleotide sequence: TGTGCTAGTGGTTTGGCAGACGGGCATGGAGGGGCTGAAGCTTTCTTT.

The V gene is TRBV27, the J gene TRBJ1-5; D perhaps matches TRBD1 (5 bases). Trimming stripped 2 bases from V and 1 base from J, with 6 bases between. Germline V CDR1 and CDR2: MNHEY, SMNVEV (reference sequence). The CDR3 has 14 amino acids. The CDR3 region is CASSLGGSNQPQHF. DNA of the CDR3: TGTGCCAGCAGTTTAGGGGGAAGCAATCAGCCCCAGCATTTT.

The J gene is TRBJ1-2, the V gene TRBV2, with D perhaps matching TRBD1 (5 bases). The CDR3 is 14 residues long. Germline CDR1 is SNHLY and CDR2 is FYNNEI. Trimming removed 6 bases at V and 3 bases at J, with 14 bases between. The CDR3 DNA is TGTGCCAGCAGCGCCCTCAGGGCCGACTATGGCTACACCTTC. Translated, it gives CASSALRADYGYTF.

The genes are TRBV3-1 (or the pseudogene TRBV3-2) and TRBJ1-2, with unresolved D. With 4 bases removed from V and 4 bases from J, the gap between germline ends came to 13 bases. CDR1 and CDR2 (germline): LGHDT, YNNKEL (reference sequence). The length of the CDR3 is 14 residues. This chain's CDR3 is CASSRKDGLYGYTF. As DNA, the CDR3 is TGTGCCAGCAGCCGGAAGGACGGACTCTATGGCTACACCTTC.

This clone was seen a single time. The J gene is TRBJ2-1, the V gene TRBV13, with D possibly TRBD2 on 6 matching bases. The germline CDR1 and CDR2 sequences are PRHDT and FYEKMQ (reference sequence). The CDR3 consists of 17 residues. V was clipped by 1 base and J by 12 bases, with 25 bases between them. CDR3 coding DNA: TGTGCCAGCAGCTTAGAATTTGGGGACTTTGCGGAATCAGGGCAGTTCTTC. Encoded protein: CASSLEFGDFAESGQFF.

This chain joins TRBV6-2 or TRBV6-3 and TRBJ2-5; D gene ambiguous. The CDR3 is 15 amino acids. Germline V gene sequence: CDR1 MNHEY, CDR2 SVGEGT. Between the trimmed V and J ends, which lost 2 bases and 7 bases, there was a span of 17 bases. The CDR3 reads CASSYHPNHDRTQYF. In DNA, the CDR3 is TGTGCCAGCAGTTACCATCCCAACCACGATCGGACCCAGTACTTC.

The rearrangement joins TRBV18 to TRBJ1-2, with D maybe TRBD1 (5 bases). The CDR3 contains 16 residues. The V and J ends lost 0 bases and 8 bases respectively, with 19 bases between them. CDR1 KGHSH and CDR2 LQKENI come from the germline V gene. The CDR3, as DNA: TGTGCCAGCTCACCACCGTTCCAGGGAGGAATTTTGGGCTACACCTTC. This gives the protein CASSPPFQGGILGYTF.